These 20 T cell receptor beta chains originate from one sample sequenced in a study of blood T cell repertoires in COVID-19. The assay was immunoSEQ multiplex PCR, and TCRdb's table has in-frame clones only and misses some. The sample yields about 170,000 clones, about 83% seen once. The sample taken for sequencing was peripheral blood. The receptors derive from a woman older than 75 with acute or convalescent COVID-19.

The V gene is TRBV29-1, the J gene TRBJ2-2; TRBD2 aligns across 8 bases. V trimming: 4 bases; J trimming: 7 bases; junction bases outside the gene matches: 5. The CDR3 spans 13 residues. Germline assignment: CDR1 SQVTM and CDR2 ANQGSEA. The CDR3 DNA reads TGCAGCGTTGTTCGGGGGGGAGACGGGGAGCTGTTTTTT. Translated, it gives CSVVRGGDGELFF.

The chain carries TRBV6-1 and TRBJ1-3; D is unresolved. The CDR3 is 16 residues long. Germline values: CDR1 MNHNS, CDR2 SASEGT. V was pared by 4 bases and J by 0 bases, with 13 bases between. The CDR3 sequence is CASSGMAGLSGNTIYF. The CDR3 DNA reads as TGTGCCAGCAGTGGAATGGCAGGACTCTCTGGAAACACCATATATTTT.

This clone was seen just once. The chain has TRBV10-3 and TRBJ1-2; D call uncertain. Germline-derived CDR1 and CDR2 are ENHRY and SYGVKD. The V end lost 3 bases, the J end lost 5 bases, and 13 bases lay between the germline ends. This CDR3 region has 14 residues. The CDR3 DNA sequence: TGTGCCATCAGTGAACACGTGGAGGGTTATGGCTACACCTTC. It translates to CAISEHVEGYGYTF.

The chain couples TRBV7-9 to TRBJ1-3; tentative D call: TRBD1 (5 bases). The CDR3 is 16 amino acids. Trimming removed 6 bases at V and 2 bases at J, with 17 bases between. Germline V gene sequence: CDR1 SEHNR, CDR2 FQNEAQ (reference sequence). In DNA, the CDR3 is TGTGCCAGCAGTCCCTCGACAGTTTCGGCTGGAAACACCATATATTTT. It is translated as CASSPSTVSAGNTIYF.

This clone appeared once. The V and J genes are TRBV6-5 and TRBJ1-5; the D gene is possibly TRBD1 (6 bases). Trimming took off 0 bases at V and 4 bases at J, with 10 bases between the two ends. The CDR3 covers 15 residues. Germline-derived CDR1 and CDR2 are MNHEY and SVGAGI. The CDR3 DNA sequence: TGTGCCAGCAGTTACTCTACACAGGGAAATCAGCCCCAGCATTTT. Protein: CASSYSTQGNQPQHF.

The CDR3 protein is CASSAQGAETQYF. CDR3 DNA sequence: TGTGCCAGTAGTGCCCAGGGGGCAGAGACCCAGTACTTC. J is TRBJ2-5 and V is TRBV19; 8 bases agree with TRBD1. This CDR3 comprises 13 residues. Trimming removed 5 bases from V and 4 bases from J; junction bases left unmatched: 3. In germline, CDR1 is LNHDA, CDR2 SQIVND (reference sequence).

J is TRBJ2-1 and V is TRBV3-1 (or the pseudogene TRBV3-2); 12 bases match TRBD2. There are 15 residues in the CDR3. Germline-derived CDR1 and CDR2 are LGHDT and YNNKEL (reference sequence). V lost 4 bases, J lost 7 bases, and 5 bases stayed unmatched. The CDR3 reads CASSPTSGSWNEQFF. For the CDR3, the DNA is TGTGCCAGCAGCCCGACTAGCGGGAGTTGGAATGAGCAGTTCTTC.

This rearrangement joins TRBV7-9 to TRBJ2-3; TRBD2 is a possible D gene (6 bases). Germline-derived CDR1 and CDR2 are SEHNR and FQNEAQ (reference sequence). This CDR3 region has 15 residues. Trimming removed 10 bases at V and 0 bases at J, with 17 bases between. The CDR3 loop is CAIPPETSSTDTQYF. The DNA of the CDR3 is TGTGCCATCCCCCCCGAAACTAGCAGCACAGATACGCAGTATTTT.

V gene TRBV27 combines with J gene TRBJ1-5, with D possibly TRBD1 on 6 matching bases. V lost 5 bases and J lost 5, with 16 bases in between. This CDR3 is built from 15 residues. Per the germline V gene, CDR1 is MNHEY and CDR2 is SMNVEV (reference sequence). CDR3 bases: TGTGCCAGCAGTCCGACCAGACAGGCCCATCAGCCCCAGCATTTT. Translating gives CASSPTRQAHQPQHF.

Only one count was recorded for this clone. This chain joins TRBV9 and TRBJ2-3; TRBD1 matches at 7 bases. CDR3 length: 13 amino acids. V dropped 5 bases and J dropped 5; count of bases not matched to a gene: 5. Germline CDR1 is SGDLS and CDR2 is YYNGEE. The CDR3 DNA follows: TGTGCCAGCAGAAGGGGGCAGATAGATACGCAGTATTTT. This gives the protein CASRRGQIDTQYF.

This chain uses TRBV30 with TRBJ1-2; TRBD1 agrees at 10 bases. The germline V gene encodes CDR1 GTSNPN and CDR2 SVGIG (reference sequence). There are 14 residues in the CDR3. J gave up 5 bases and V 2 bases, and 5 bases lay outside the gene matches. For the CDR3, the DNA is TGTGCCTGGAGTCGGGACAGGGGAGGGTATGGCTACACCTTC. This sequence encodes CAWSRDRGGYGYTF.

Regarding this clone: Germline and junction disagree at one end, which may indicate a read error. The J gene is TRBJ2-7, the V gene TRBV6-5; 8 bases are a match to TRBD1. The germline gives CDR1 MNHEY, CDR2 SVGAGI. The CDR3 runs 15 residues. The DNA for the CDR3 is TGTGCCAGCAGTTACACCCGGGACAGGTGGACCGACTTACACTTC. Translating gives CASSYTRDRWTDLHF.

This clone appeared a few times. The V gene is TRBV29-1, the J gene TRBJ2-1; tentative D call: TRBD2 (5 bases). Germline CDR1 reads SQVTM; CDR2 reads ANQGSEA. Trimming removed 6 bases from V and 0 bases from J, with 9 bases in between. The length of the CDR3 is 13 residues. The CDR3 here is CSVSGTSYNEQFF. The CDR3 nucleotides are TGCAGCGTCAGCGGAACCTCCTACAATGAGCAGTTCTTC.

The V and J genes are TRBV5-4 and TRBJ2-7; TRBD1 matches 9 bases. The CDR3 loop spans 18 amino acids. J gave up 1 base and V 1 base, and 12 bases lay outside the gene matches. Germline loops: CDR1 SGHNT, CDR2 YYREEE (reference sequence). This CDR3 is CASSLPRSDRGASYEQYF. CDR3 nucleotide sequence: TGTGCCAGCAGCTTGCCCCGATCGGACAGGGGAGCATCCTACGAGCAGTACTTC.

This clone occurred a few times. This chain joins TRBV6-4 and TRBJ1-5, with 8 nucleotides matching TRBD1. V lost 11 bases to trimming and J lost 0 bases; unmatched junction nucleotides: 6. This CDR3 spans 14 amino acids. Germline V lookup: CDR1 MRHNA, CDR2 SNTAGT. CDR3 DNA sequence: TGTGCCCGCCGGGACAGGAATAGCAATCAGCCCCAGCATTTT. Translating it yields CARRDRNSNQPQHF.

This chain connects TRBV18 to TRBJ1-1; 7 bases map to TRBD1. Germline lookup yields CDR1 KGHSH and CDR2 LQKENI. The CDR3 is made up of 14 amino acids. The J segment lost 5 bases and the V segment lost 3 bases, leaving 6 bases of the junction unmatched. The CDR3 DNA reads TGTGCCAGCTCACCGGCGACAGGGCAAACTGAAGCTTTCTTT. Translating it yields CASSPATGQTEAFF. The full variable domain, with the rest looked up from reference TRBV18 and TRBJ1-1, is NAGVMQNPRHLVRRRGQEARLRCSPMKGHSHVYWYRQLPEEGLKFMVYLQKENIIDESGMPKERFSAEFPKEGPSILRIQQVVRGDSAAYFCASSPATGQTEAFFGQGTRLTVV.

The V and J genes are TRBV12-3 or TRBV12-4 and TRBJ2-7; weak D call: TRBD2 (5 bases). The CDR3 has 13 residues. Trimming left V 3 bases short and J 3 bases short, with 9 bases between. As DNA, the CDR3 is TGTGCCAGCAGTTTTAGCGTACGCTACGAGCAGTACTTC. Amino acids: CASSFSVRYEQYF.

The genes are TRBV27 and TRBJ2-3; 9 nucleotides match TRBD2. CDR3 length equals 17 residues. The germline gives CDR1 MNHEY, CDR2 SMNVEV (reference sequence). Trimming took 6 bases from V and 3 from J; bases not matched to a gene: 13. The CDR3 spells CASRRQGVLAGTDTQYF. The CDR3 coding sequence is TGTGCCAGCAGACGACAGGGTGTCCTAGCGGGGACAGATACGCAGTATTTT.

The V gene is TRBV4-1, the J gene TRBJ2-7, with 7 bases matching TRBD1. The V gene's germline CDR1 is MGHRA and CDR2 YSYEKL. V was clipped by 4 bases and J by 1 base; unmatched bases: 10. This CDR3 has 16 amino acids. CDR3 region: CASSLGTALGSYEQYF. The CDR3, as DNA: TGCGCCAGCAGCCTGGGGACAGCCTTAGGGTCCTACGAGCAGTACTTC.

The gene calls are TRBV4-2 and TRBJ2-1; the D gene is possibly TRBD1 (6 bases). CDR1 and CDR2 (germline): LGHNA, YNFKEQ. Trimming took 0 bases from V and 0 from J, leaving 9 bases between them. The CDR3 loop spans 16 amino acids. CDR3 sequence reads: CASSQEDSSSYNEQFF. The CDR3 nucleotides are TGTGCCAGCAGCCAAGAGGACAGTAGCTCCTACAATGAGCAGTTCTTC.